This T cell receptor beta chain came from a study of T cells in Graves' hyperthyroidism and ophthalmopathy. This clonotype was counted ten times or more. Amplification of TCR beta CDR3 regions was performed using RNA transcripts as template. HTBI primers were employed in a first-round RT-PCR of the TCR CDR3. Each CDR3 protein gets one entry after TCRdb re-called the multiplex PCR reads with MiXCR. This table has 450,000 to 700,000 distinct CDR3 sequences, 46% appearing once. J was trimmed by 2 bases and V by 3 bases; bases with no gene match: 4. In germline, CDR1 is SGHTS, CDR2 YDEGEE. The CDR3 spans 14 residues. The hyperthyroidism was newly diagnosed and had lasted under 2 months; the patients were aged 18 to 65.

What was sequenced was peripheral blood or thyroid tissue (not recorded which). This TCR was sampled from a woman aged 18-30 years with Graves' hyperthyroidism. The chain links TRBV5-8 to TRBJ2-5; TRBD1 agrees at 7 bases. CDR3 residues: CASSWPGQQETQYF. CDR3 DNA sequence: TGTGCCAGCAGCTGGCCGGGACAGCAAGAGACCCAGTACTTC.